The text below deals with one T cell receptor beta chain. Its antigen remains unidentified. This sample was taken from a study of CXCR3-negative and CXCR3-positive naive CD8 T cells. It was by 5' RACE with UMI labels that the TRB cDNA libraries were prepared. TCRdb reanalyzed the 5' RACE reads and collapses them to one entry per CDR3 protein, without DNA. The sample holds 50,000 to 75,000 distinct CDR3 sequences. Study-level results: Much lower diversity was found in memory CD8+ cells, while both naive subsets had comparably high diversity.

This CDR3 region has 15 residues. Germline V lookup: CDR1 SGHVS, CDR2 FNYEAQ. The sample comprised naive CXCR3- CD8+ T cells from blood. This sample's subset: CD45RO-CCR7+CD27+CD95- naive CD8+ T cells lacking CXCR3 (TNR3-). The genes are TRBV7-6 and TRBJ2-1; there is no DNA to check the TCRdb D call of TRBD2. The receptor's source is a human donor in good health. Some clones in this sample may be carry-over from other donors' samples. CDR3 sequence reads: CASSLASGGVYEQFF.